This is a list of T cell receptor beta chains from one sample in a study of blood T cell repertoires in COVID-19. The data were produced by immunoSEQ multiplex PCR, yet TCRdb's version contains in-frame clones alone and is incomplete. The data show just under 65,000 clones, with 70% to 85% seen just once and about two fifths held by the top ten. Sequencing was carried out using peripheral blood. Receptors originate from a human donor in a cohort sampled during active COVID-19. CDR3s include the opening cysteine and the closing phenylalanine or tryptophan. A D gene is named only where the DNA matches it firmly. Clone size is given for some rows only: seen once, a few or many times, or a class if the clone is expanded.

-	-	TRBJ2-4	TRBV6-5	CASSHPQGGVLIQYF	TGTGCCAGCAGTCATCCACAGGGGGGGGTCTTGATTCAGTACTTC
-	TRBD1	TRBJ1-6	TRBV5-1	CASSLADRVTSPLHF	TGCGCCAGCAGCTTGGCGGACAGGGTAACCTCACCCCTCCACTTT
-	-	TRBJ1-1	TRBV28	CASSSHRRSAFF	TGTGCCAGCAGTTCACACAGGCGATCGGCTTTCTTT
-	TRBD1	TRBJ2-7	TRBV18	CASSPYSGTGSYEQYF	TGTGCCAGCTCACCCTATTCCGGGACAGGCTCCTACGAGCAGTACTTC
-	TRBD1	TRBJ2-2	TRBV19	CASSHSGQVYTGELFF	TGTGCCAGCTCGCACTCTGGACAGGTGTACACCGGGGAGCTGTTTTTT
few	TRBD1	TRBJ1-1	TRBV7-2	CASTPDRGSEAFF	TGTGCCAGCACCCCGGACAGGGGCTCTGAAGCTTTCTTT
few	-	TRBJ1-4	TRBV12-3/TRBV12-4	CASMAGSDEKLFF	TGTGCCAGCATGGCGGGGAGTGATGAAAAACTGTTTTTT
-	-	TRBJ1-6	TRBV19	CASRISSYNSPLHF	TGTGCCAGTCGAATTAGCTCCTATAATTCACCCCTCCACTTT
-	TRBD1	TRBJ2-3	TRBV7-8	CASSSNRGRTDTQYF	TGTGCCAGCAGCTCCAACAGGGGGCGAACAGATACGCAGTATTTT
-	TRBD1	TRBJ1-2	TRBV5-1	CASSLGDRVGYGYTF	TGCGCCAGCAGCTTGGGGGACAGGGTCGGCTATGGCTACACCTTC
-	-	TRBJ1-2	TRBV30	CACRVSRENYGYTF	TGTGCCTGCAGGGTATCTAGGGAAAACTATGGCTACACCTTC
-	TRBD2	TRBJ2-1	TRBV6-6	CASRSGGNYNEQFF	TGTGCCAGCAGGAGCGGGGGCAACTACAATGAGCAGTTCTTC
-	TRBD1	TRBJ1-4	TRBV7-9	CASSLATGGHEKLFF	TGTGCCAGCAGCTTAGCGACAGGGGGCCATGAAAAACTGTTTTTT
-	TRBD2	TRBJ2-3	TRBV5-6	CASSLAGTSGRDTQYF	TGTGCCAGCAGCTTGGCCGGGACTAGCGGGAGAGATACGCAGTATTTT
once	-	TRBJ2-7	TRBV11-1	CASSKTGGNYEQYF	TGTGCCAGCAGCAAGACAGGTGGAAACTACGAGCAGTACTTC
-	-	TRBJ1-2	TRBV3-1/TRBV3-2	CASSQRGFGYTF	TGTGCCAGCAGCCAGCGAGGGTTCGGCTACACCTTC
-	TRBD1	TRBJ1-4	TRBV18	CASSPPTGTEKLFF	TGTGCCAGCTCACCGCCGACAGGGACTGAAAAACTGTTTTTT
-	-	TRBJ1-6	TRBV6-5	CASRGRVNSPLHF	TGTGCCAGCAGAGGCAGGGTTAATTCACCCCTCCACTTT
once	-	TRBJ1-1	TRBV7-8	CASSFGRNTEAFF	TGTGCCAGCAGCTTTGGGAGGAACACTGAAGCTTTCTTT
-	-	TRBJ2-1	TRBV19	CASSISQGRNEQFF	TGTGCCAGTAGTATATCGCAGGGGCGAAATGAGCAGTTCTTC
-	TRBD2	TRBJ2-5	TRBV27	CASSLSGPERGWQETQYF	TGTGCCAGCAGTCTTTCCGGCCCCGAGCGGGGGTGGCAAGAGACCCAGTACTTC
-	-	TRBJ2-5	TRBV11-2	CASSGWTVVQETQYF	TGTGCCAGCAGCGGTTGGACAGTTGTTCAAGAGACCCAGTACTTC
-	-	TRBJ2-1	TRBV30	CAWRSGGPYNEQFF	TGTGCCTGGAGAAGCGGCGGACCCTACAATGAGCAGTTCTTC
-	-	TRBJ1-2	TRBV4-2	CASSQPGSEINYGYTF	TGTGCCAGCAGCCAACCCGGCTCGGAGATTAACTATGGCTACACCTTC
-	-	TRBJ2-1	TRBV5-5	CASSLDLAFSSYNEQFF	TGTGCCAGCAGCTTGGACCTAGCGTTTAGCTCCTACAATGAGCAGTTCTTC
once	TRBD1	TRBJ1-2	TRBV27	CASSFLGQGIYGYTF	TGTGCCAGCAGTTTCTTAGGACAGGGTATTTATGGCTACACCTTC
-	-	TRBJ2-5	TRBV15	CATSRDPSSKETQYF	TGTGCCACCAGCAGAGATCCTAGTTCCAAAGAGACCCAGTACTTC
-	-	TRBJ1-4	TRBV5-4	CASSPGGALPNEKLFF	TGTGCCAGCAGCCCGGGGGGGGCCCTCCCTAATGAAAAACTGTTTTTT
-	-	TRBJ1-2	TRBV20-1	CSASRGYGYTF	TGCAGTGCTAGTCGAGGCTATGGCTACACCTTC
-	-	TRBJ2-5	TRBV7-9	CASSIVAYEETQYF	TGTGCCAGCAGCATAGTAGCGTATGAAGAGACCCAGTACTTC
-	-	TRBJ2-5	TRBV6-5	CASRKNTNQETQYF	TGTGCCAGCAGAAAGAACACGAACCAAGAGACCCAGTACTTC
-	TRBD1	TRBJ1-4	TRBV19	CACSSGTGPTNEKLFF	TGTGCCTGCTCCTCCGGGACAGGGCCCACTAATGAAAAACTGTTTTTT
-	TRBD2	TRBJ2-7	TRBV6-6	CASSPGTSDVRQYF	TGTGCCAGCAGTCCCGGGACTAGCGACGTTAGGCAGTACTTC
-	-	TRBJ1-2	TRBV4-1	CASSQTGYYGYTF	TGCGCCAGCAGCCAAACAGGATACTATGGCTACACCTTC
-	TRBD1	TRBJ1-6	TRBV7-9	CASSLAGDRYNSPLHF	TGTGCCAGCAGCTTAGCAGGGGACAGGTATAATTCACCCCTCCACTTT
-	TRBD1	TRBJ2-5	TRBV2	CASSGRDRPSQETQYF	TGTGCCAGCAGTGGCCGGGACAGGCCAAGCCAAGAGACCCAGTACTTC
-	TRBD2	TRBJ2-5	TRBV12-3/TRBV12-4	CASRPSGTETQYF	TGTGCCAGCAGGCCTAGCGGTACGGAGACCCAGTACTTC
-	TRBD1	TRBJ2-2	TRBV4-2	CASSLQTQGAGELFF	TGTGCCAGCAGCCTACAGACTCAGGGGGCCGGGGAGCTGTTTTTT